The 32 T cell receptor beta chains below were found in one sample sequenced in a study of T cells in Graves' hyperthyroidism and ophthalmopathy. TCR beta CDR3 region amplification was performed from RNA transcripts. The study used the HTBI primer set for a first-round RT-PCR of the TCR CDR3. TCRdb fed the multiplex PCR reads into MiXCR, producing one record per CDR3 protein. The sample carries hundreds of thousands of distinct CDR3 sequences, roughly 15% recorded once. Sequenced input: blood. These receptors came from a woman aged 18-29 years with Graves' hyperthyroidism.

This clonotype was observed at least ten times. The rearrangement joins TRBV12-3 or TRBV12-4 to TRBJ1-2, with 10 bases aligning to TRBD1. The CDR3 has 15 amino acids. The junction had 8 bases not matched to a gene; V was cut back by 4 bases and J by 6 bases. CDR3 sequence reads: CASSSGGTGVNGYTF. The CDR3 nucleotides are TGTGCCAGCAGTTCGGGGGGGACAGGGGTGAATGGCTACACCTTC.

This clonotype was seen a few times. The V gene is TRBV19, the J gene TRBJ1-2; D gene ambiguous. This CDR3 contains 15 residues. V was shortened by 3 bases and J by 1 base, with 12 bases between the two germline ends. Germline CDR1 reads LNHDA; CDR2 reads SQIVND (reference sequence). The CDR3 region is CASSINGKINYGYTF. CDR3 nucleotides: TGTGCCAGTAGTATTAATGGAAAAATTAACTATGGCTACACCTTC.

This clonotype has just a few counts. The V and J genes are TRBV19 and TRBJ1-4; TRBD1 agrees at 7 bases. V gave up 0 bases and J gave up 5 bases; unmatched junction bases: 3. The CDR3 consists of 15 residues. Germline V gene sequence: CDR1 LNHDA, CDR2 SQIVND (reference sequence). The CDR3 loop is CASSIERGPNEKLFF. Written as DNA, the CDR3 is TGTGCCAGTAGTATAGAAAGGGGGCCGAATGAAAAACTGTTTTTT. Drawing the rest from reference TRBV19 and TRBJ1-4, the complete variable domain is DGGITQSPKYLFRKEGQNVTLSCEQNLNHDAMYWYRQDPGQGLRLIYYSQIVNDFQKGDIAEGYSVSREKKESFPLTVTSAQKNPTAFYLCASSIERGPNEKLFFGSGTQLSVL.

This clonotype was counted many times. The chain couples TRBV12-3 or TRBV12-4 to TRBJ1-6; D unresolved. The V and J ends lost 6 bases and 6 bases respectively, with 15 bases between them. CDR3 length equals 15 residues. CDR3 in DNA: TGTGCCAGCAGCAAAAGTATGAGGACTAATTCACCCCTCCACTTT. Translation: CASSKSMRTNSPLHF.

This clonotype was counted ten times or more. V usage is TRBV20-1 and J usage is TRBJ1-2, with 9 bases lining up with TRBD1. Germline V gene data show CDR1 as DFQATT and CDR2 as SNEGSKA (reference sequence). This CDR3 is built from 17 residues. Trimming cost V 5 bases and J 2 bases; bases outside gene matches: 15. CDR3 sequence reads: CSASVIGGQGENYGYTF. The CDR3 nucleotides read TGCAGTGCTTCTGTAATTGGGGGACAGGGCGAGAACTATGGCTACACCTTC.

This clonotype has a count of ten or more. The chain combines TRBV3-1 with TRBJ2-1, with 9 bases identical to TRBD2. J gave up 4 bases and V 6 bases, and 4 bases lay outside the gene matches. Germline V lookup: CDR1 LGHDT, CDR2 YNNKEL (reference sequence). The CDR3 sequence is 14 residues long. CDR3 sequence reads: CASSRLAAYNEQFF. CDR3 nucleotide sequence: TGTGCCAGCAGTAGACTAGCGGCGTACAATGAGCAGTTCTTC.

This clonotype was seen more than once but under ten times. The V call is TRBV7-2, the J call TRBJ2-1; 8 bases fit TRBD2. The junction had 9 bases not matched to a gene; V was cut back by 5 bases and J by 0 bases. The CDR3 runs 17 residues. CDR1 SGHTA and CDR2 FQGNSA come from the germline V gene. CDR3 coding DNA: TGTGCCAGCAGCACCCGTAGCGGGACCAGCTCCTACAATGAGCAGTTCTTC. The encoded protein is CASSTRSGTSSYNEQFF.

This clonotype was counted a few times. V is TRBV28 and J is TRBJ1-2; TRBD1 might be the D (5 bases). The CDR3 is made up of 15 amino acids. The V and J ends lost 7 bases and 4 bases respectively, with 19 bases between them. Germline V CDR1 and CDR2: MDHEN, SYDVKM. The chain's CDR3 is CASKGWGSHSYGYTF. CDR3 DNA sequence: TGTGCCAGCAAAGGATGGGGGTCTCATTCCTATGGCTACACCTTC.

The chain combines TRBV5-1 with TRBJ2-1; perhaps D is TRBD1 or TRBD2 (5 bases each). CDR1 is SGHRS and CDR2 is YFSETQ in the germline V gene. The CDR3 extends over 14 amino acids. The V end was cut by 0 bases, the J end by 8 bases, with 12 bases between. The CDR3 region has the DNA TGCGCCAGCAGCTTGGGGGACCCGACCTATGAGCAGTTCTTC. Its translation is CASSLGDPTYEQFF.

As regards this clonotype: A much bigger clone sits one base away, suggesting this may be a read error. This chain joins TRBV18 and TRBJ2-2; D call uncertain. The CDR3 is 13 amino acids. Germline loops: CDR1 KGHSH, CDR2 LQKENI. The V end lost 6 bases, the J end lost 3 bases, and 8 bases lay between the germline ends. This CDR3 is CASSSAYTGELFF. CDR3 nucleotides: TGTGCCAGCTCCTCCGCCTACACCGGGGAGCTGTTTTTT.

The rearrangement links TRBV6-2 or TRBV6-3 to TRBJ2-2; 7 bases are shared with TRBD1. V was pared by 2 bases and J by 5 bases, with 5 bases of the junction left unmatched. The CDR3 runs 15 residues. Germline CDR1 is MNHEY and CDR2 is SVGEGT. CDR3 protein: CASSYRGLETGELFF. The CDR3 nucleotides read TGTGCCAGCAGTTACAGGGGGCTTGAAACCGGGGAGCTGTTTTTT.

There are a few counts of this clonotype. This chain joins TRBV28 and TRBJ1-2; 11 bases align to TRBD1. CDR1 is MDHEN, CDR2 SYDVKM, per germline. V trimming: 8 bases; J trimming: 4 bases; junction bases outside the gene matches: 9. The CDR3 contains 15 residues. The CDR3 loop reads CASRTSGTGGYGYTF. For the CDR3, the DNA is TGTGCCAGCCGCACGTCCGGGACAGGGGGCTATGGCTACACCTTC.

The chain uses TRBV12-3 or TRBV12-4 and TRBJ1-2; TRBD1 agrees at 8 bases. The CDR3 runs 14 residues. The junction had 9 bases not matched to a gene; V was cut back by 5 bases and J by 7 bases. This chain's CDR3 is CASSLIRGLRGYTF. Written as DNA, the CDR3 is TGTGCCAGCAGTCTGATCAGGGGGCTTCGTGGCTACACCTTC.

This clonotype occurred a few times. The chain is built from TRBV19 and TRBJ1-1, with D perhaps TRBD1 (5 bases). CDR3 length equals 16 residues. Germline loops: CDR1 LNHDA, CDR2 SQIVND (reference sequence). V dropped 4 bases and J dropped 1 base, with 16 bases sitting between them. The CDR3 reads CASSTQTGQGNTEAFF. DNA for the CDR3: TGTGCCAGTAGTACCCAGACGGGCCAGGGGAACACTGAAGCTTTCTTT.

The CDR3 is CASSSSGKGSYEQYF. The CDR3 DNA is TGCGCCAGCAGCTCTAGCGGAAAGGGGTCCTACGAGCAGTACTTC. The chain uses TRBV5-1 and TRBJ2-7; 7 nucleotides match TRBD2. The CDR3 sequence is 15 residues long. Germline V CDR1 and CDR2: SGHRS, YFSETQ. J lost 1 base, V lost 3 bases, and 7 bases had no gene match.

This clonotype has a handful of counts. At one boundary the junction diverges from the germline segment, which might be a read error. The chain has TRBV27 and TRBJ1-1; D unclear. From germline, CDR1 is MNHEY and CDR2 SMNVEV (reference sequence). CDR3 size: 13 residues. The CDR3 reads CASNLWARTEAFF. CDR3 in DNA: TGTGCCAGCAATTTATGGGCGCGCACTGAAGCTTTCTTT.

The CDR3 DNA is TGTGCCAGCAGCGTAGGGGGCAGGCCGTCGAACTATGGCTACACCTTC. Translated, it gives CASSVGGRPSNYGYTF. The chain uses TRBV9 and TRBJ1-2; a weak D match, TRBD1 (5 bases). This CDR3 spans 16 amino acids. V lost 0 bases and J lost 2, with 14 bases in between. Germline V lookup: CDR1 SGDLS, CDR2 YYNGEE.

The chain is built from TRBV24-1 and TRBJ1-1, with TRBD1 identical over 8 bases. This CDR3 is 15 amino acids long. Germline trimming cut 2 bases from V and 4 bases from J; bases unmatched to any gene: 5. The germline CDR1 and CDR2 sequences are KGHDR and SFDVKD. The CDR3 region has the DNA TGTGCCACCAGTGATTCCTCAGGGGGCTCCACTGAAGCTTTCTTT. The encoded protein is CATSDSSGGSTEAFF.

The chain is built from TRBV14 and TRBJ2-1; TRBD2 matches at 9 bases. Per the germline V gene, CDR1 is SGHDN and CDR2 is FVKESK. V was clipped by 0 bases and J by 2 bases; unmatched bases: 11. The CDR3 runs to 19 residues. CDR3 amino acids: CASSQDRVMRGGPYNEQFF. The CDR3 DNA reads as TGTGCCAGCAGCCAAGATCGGGTCATGCGGGGGGGGCCCTACAATGAGCAGTTCTTC.

CDR3 in DNA: TGCAGTGCTAGAGATCGCGGCGGGGTTGGGGTCTACGAGCAGTACTTC. Protein product: CSARDRGGVGVYEQYF. This rearrangement joins TRBV20-1 to TRBJ2-7; tentative D call: TRBD2 (6 bases). Germline CDR1 DFQATT, CDR2 SNEGSKA (reference sequence). The CDR3 length is 16 residues. V shed 0 bases and J shed 3 bases, with 18 bases lying between them.

J is TRBJ1-2 and V is TRBV29-1, with D perhaps TRBD1 (5 bases). CDR3 length: 15 amino acids. V lost 3 bases and J lost 0, with 14 bases in between. CDR1 is SQVTM, CDR2 ANQGSEA, per germline. The CDR3 is CSVDERDGTNYGYTF. In DNA, the CDR3 is TGCAGCGTTGATGAGAGGGACGGTACTAACTATGGCTACACCTTC.

Concerning this clonotype itself: A much larger clone lies a single base off, so this may be a read error. The J gene is TRBJ2-2, the V gene TRBV6-2 or TRBV6-3; 7 nucleotides agree with TRBD2. The CDR3 has 14 residues. CDR1 is MNHEY, CDR2 SVGEGT, per germline. The CDR3: CASRAGADTGELFF. In nucleotides, the CDR3 is TGCGCCAGCAGGGCGGGAGCGGACACCGGGGAGCTGTTTTTT.

Only one count was recorded for this clonotype. The J gene is TRBJ2-1, the V gene TRBV10-3, with unresolved D. Trimming cost V 2 bases and J 5 bases, with 13 bases left between them. The CDR3 runs 15 residues. Germline V CDR1 and CDR2: ENHRY, SYGVKD. In nucleotides, the CDR3 is TGTGCCATCAGTGAGCCCCGCACCCGGGACAATGAGCAGTTCTTC. It translates to CAISEPRTRDNEQFF.

This chain links TRBV20-1 with TRBJ1-1; D perhaps matches TRBD1 (5 bases). Germline CDR1 and CDR2: DFQATT and SNEGSKA (reference sequence). Trimming removed 4 bases from V and 5 bases from J, with 14 bases in between. The length of the CDR3 is 13 residues. CDR3 nucleotides: TGCAGTGCTACCCCCCAGGGTCATACTGAAGCTTTCTTT. This gives the protein CSATPQGHTEAFF.

This clonotype was recorded only once. The chain is built from TRBV3-1 and TRBJ2-6; D not resolved. CDR1 and CDR2 from the germline V gene are LGHDT and YNNKEL (reference sequence). V dropped 1 base and J dropped 7 bases, with 20 bases sitting between them. There are 18 residues in the CDR3. This CDR3 reads CASSQVNTRAQRANVLTF. As DNA, the CDR3 is TGTGCCAGCAGCCAAGTTAATACACGGGCTCAAAGAGCCAACGTCCTGACTTTC.

This clonotype was detected only a few times. This chain connects TRBV28 to TRBJ2-7; D may be TRBD1 (5 bases). Trimming left V 6 bases short and J 7 bases short, with 19 bases between. CDR3 size: 14 residues. CDR1 MDHEN and CDR2 SYDVKM come from the germline V gene. Here the CDR3 DNA reads TGTGCCAGCAGCGTCGACAGACTGACTGATGAGCAGTACTTC. This encodes CASSVDRLTDEQYF.

This clonotype was found a few times. In nucleotides, the CDR3 is TGTGCCAGCAGTTCGATCGGGGGACTAGCGGCATCCTACGAGCAGTACTTC. As protein: CASSSIGGLAASYEQYF. This sequence joins TRBV7-3 and TRBJ2-7; TRBD2 agrees at 11 bases. CDR1 and CDR2 from the germline V gene are SGHTA and FQGTGA. V lost 6 bases, J lost 1 base, and 11 bases stayed unmatched. The CDR3 has 17 residues.

This clonotype has at least ten counts. The CDR3 reads CSVEEFGSGPSYNEQFF. The CDR3 region has the DNA TGCAGCGTTGAAGAATTCGGTAGCGGACCCTCCTACAATGAGCAGTTCTTC. The V call is TRBV29-1, the J call TRBJ2-1; tentative D call: TRBD2 (6 bases). Germline V CDR1 and CDR2: SQVTM, ANQGSEA. V lost 0 bases to trimming and J lost 0 bases, with 15 bases between them. The CDR3 consists of 17 residues.

At least ten counts were recorded for this clonotype. This chain links TRBV2 with TRBJ1-4, with D possibly being TRBD1 (5 bases). Germline V gives CDR1 SNHLY, CDR2 FYNNEI. V shed 5 bases and J shed 0 bases, with 7 bases lying between them. This CDR3 is built from 14 residues. CDR3 nucleotide sequence: TGTGCCAGCAGTAGGACATCAACTAATGAAAAACTGTTTTTT. It translates to CASSRTSTNEKLFF.

This clonotype was seen at least ten times. This rearrangement joins TRBV11-2 to TRBJ2-7; no firm D call. Per germline, CDR1 SGHAT and CDR2 FQNNGV. The CDR3 totals 17 residues. The V end was cut by 1 base, the J end by 6 bases, with 22 bases between. The CDR3 coding sequence is TGTGCCAGCAGCTTAGTGTCCAGTTTCAATTTAATCCCCGAGCAGTACTTC. Translation gives CASSLVSSFNLIPEQYF.

For this clonotype: A much bigger clone sits one base away, suggesting this may be a read error. This chain uses TRBV6-2 or TRBV6-3 with TRBJ2-1, with 10 bases identical to TRBD2. The tail of the sequence fits TRBJ2-7 better, so the J call may be wrong. Germline V gives CDR1 MNHEY, CDR2 SVGEGT. The CDR3 has 20 residues. The CDR3 spells CASSYLPSGSPGSSYNEQYF. In DNA form, the CDR3 reads TGTGCCAGCAGTTACTTGCCTAGCGGGAGCCCAGGCAGCTCCTACAATGAGCAGTACTTC.

This clonotype has ten or more counts. The genes are TRBV11-3 and TRBJ2-2; no reliable D call. CDR3 size: 13 residues. Germline V CDR1 and CDR2: SGHNT, YENEEA. Deletions cut 5 bases from V and 2 bases from J, with 6 bases between. The CDR3 DNA sequence: TGTGCCAGCAGCCTCCCTAACACCGGGGAGCTGTTTTTT. It encodes CASSLPNTGELFF. The whole variable domain, remainder taken from reference TRBV11-3 and TRBJ2-2, is EAGVVQSPRYKIIEKKQPVAFWCNPISGHNTLYWYLQNLGQGPELLIRYENEEAVDDSQLPKDRFSAERLKGVDSTLKIQPAELGDSAVYLCASSLPNTGELFFGEGSRLTVL.